This record concerns one T cell receptor (beta chain) sequence. This sample is part of a study of blood T cell repertoires in COVID-19. TCRdb's table, derived via immunoSEQ multiplex PCR, lists solely in-frame clones and lacks some. The table has just over 300,000 clones, roughly 90% seen once. This clonotype was obtained from a woman aged 25 to 39 with COVID-19, enrolled during active disease. Material for sequencing was peripheral blood.

The CDR3 nucleotides read TGTGCCAGCAGCTTACTAGCGGGTGCCCTCTACGAGCAGTACTTC. It is translated as CASSLLAGALYEQYF. This chain joins TRBV11-3 and TRBJ2-7; 8 bases align to TRBD2. Germline V gene lookup returns CDR1 SGHNT and CDR2 YENEEA. This CDR3 region has 15 residues. V shed 2 bases, J shed 3 bases, and the junction held 6 bases outside the gene matches.